This passage covers 8 T cell receptor beta chains from one sample sequenced in a study of blood T cell repertoires in COVID-19. Using immunoSEQ multiplex PCR, the repertoire was profiled, and TCRdb retains in-frame clones only, with some absent. The table has hundreds of thousands of clones, just under 85% seen once; the top ten hold over 1.5%. The material sequenced was peripheral blood. These receptors all come from a woman at least 80 years old with acute or convalescent COVID-19.

V and J are TRBV20-1 and TRBJ2-5, with D perhaps matching TRBD2 (5 bases). This CDR3 has 13 residues. Trimming cost V 3 bases and J 4 bases, with 12 bases left between them. The V gene's germline CDR1 is DFQATT and CDR2 SNEGSKA (reference sequence). CDR3 in amino acids: CSASGLGGETQYF. The DNA of the CDR3 is TGCAGTGCTAGTGGGCTAGGAGGAGAGACCCAGTACTTC.

CDR3 region: CASSSQGASEAFF. Here the CDR3 DNA reads TGCGCCAGCAGCAGTCAGGGGGCCTCTGAAGCTTTCTTT. The chain employs TRBV5-1 and TRBJ1-1; 8 nucleotides line up with TRBD1. The CDR3 is made up of 13 amino acids. V shed 4 bases and J 6 bases; nucleotides not matched to a gene: 5. Germline assignment: CDR1 SGHRS and CDR2 YFSETQ.

The rearrangement links TRBV29-1 to TRBJ2-7; TRBD2 matches at 12 bases. J gave up 2 bases and V 6 bases, and 20 bases lay outside the gene matches. Germline V gene data show CDR1 as SQVTM and CDR2 as ANQGSEA. The CDR3 is 19 amino acids. CDR3 residues: CSVGSSLAGGSWEPYEQYF. The CDR3 coding sequence is TGCAGCGTCGGTTCGTCACTAGCGGGGGGATCCTGGGAGCCCTACGAGCAGTACTTC.

The chain is built from TRBV7-8 and TRBJ2-7; 9 bases are a match to TRBD1. J gave up 2 bases and V 3 bases, and 5 bases lay outside the gene matches. Per the germline V gene, CDR1 is SGHVS and CDR2 is FQNEAQ. This CDR3 contains 15 residues. CDR3 in amino acids: CASSFRQGETYEQYF. Written as DNA, the CDR3 is TGTGCCAGCAGCTTCCGACAGGGGGAAACCTACGAGCAGTACTTC. Using reference TRBV7-8 and TRBJ2-7 for the parts outside the CDR3, the full variable domain is GAGVSQSPRYKVAKRGQDVALRCDPISGHVSLFWYQQALGQGPEFLTYFQNEAQLDKSGLPSDRFFAERPEGSVSTLKIQRTQQEDSAVYLCASSFRQGETYEQYFGPGTRLTVT.

This clone was recorded a few times. This chain connects TRBV7-2 to TRBJ2-5, with 9 bases lining up with TRBD1. CDR1 and CDR2 (germline): SGHTA, FQGNSA. The CDR3 has 17 amino acids. V gave up 0 bases and J gave up 5 bases; unmatched junction bases: 10. The CDR3: CASSLAFLGTGMETQYF. In nucleotides, the CDR3 is TGTGCCAGCAGCTTAGCGTTCTTGGGGACAGGGATGGAGACCCAGTACTTC.

The V and J genes are TRBV5-1 and TRBJ2-1; 7 bases map to TRBD1. The germline V gene has CDR1 SGHRS and CDR2 YFSETQ. This CDR3 region has 15 residues. Trimming at V came to 5 bases and at J to 4 bases, leaving 9 bases not matched to a gene. CDR3 in amino acids: CASSLTGQQYNEQFF. In DNA form, the CDR3 reads TGCGCCAGCAGTTTGACGGGACAGCAATACAATGAGCAGTTCTTC.

The V and J genes are TRBV6-2 or TRBV6-3 and TRBJ2-2; D unresolved. CDR1 is MNHEY, CDR2 SVGEGT, per germline. V was shortened by 5 bases and J by 2 bases, with 15 bases between the two germline ends. The CDR3 covers 16 residues. CDR3 nucleotide sequence: TGTGCCAGCAGTCCGAGAGGTAGATCCAACACCGGGGAGCTGTTTTTT. It translates to CASSPRGRSNTGELFF.

The gene calls are TRBV27 and TRBJ2-1; 10 positions match TRBD2. This CDR3 has 16 residues. Looked up from germline, CDR1 is MNHEY and CDR2 is SMNVEV (reference sequence). With V trimmed by 7 bases and J by 4 bases, 10 bases remained unmatched. The CDR3 protein is CASNPMGLALYNEQFF. As DNA, the CDR3 is TGTGCCAGCAACCCAATGGGACTAGCGCTTTACAATGAGCAGTTCTTC.